A single sample is the source of the 5 T cell receptor beta chains below, sequenced in a study of blood T cell repertoires in COVID-19. Method: immunoSEQ multiplex PCR; TCRdb's copy keeps in-frame clones and lacks some. The data contain approximately 280,000 clones, about 89% of them singletons. The material sequenced was peripheral blood. The receptors originated from a man aged 35-49 years with acute or convalescent COVID-19.

The chain carries TRBV30 and TRBJ2-3, with a tentative D call TRBD2 (5 bases). V lost 3 bases to trimming and J lost 10 bases, with 17 bases between them. The CDR3 is 13 amino acids. The V gene's germline CDR1 is GTSNPN and CDR2 SVGIG (reference sequence). The CDR3 region has the DNA TGTGCCTGGAGCGGGGATCGAGTGCGGGCGCAGTATTTT. Residues: CAWSGDRVRAQYF. Filled out from reference TRBV30 and TRBJ2-3, the complete variable domain reads SQTIHQWPATLVQPVGSPLSLECTVEGTSNPNLYWYRQAAGRGLQLLFYSVGIGQISSEVPQNLSASRPQDRQFILSSKKLLLSDSGFYLCAWSGDRVRAQYFGPGTRLTVL.

V and J are TRBV9 and TRBJ1-6, with 9 bases lining up with TRBD1. CDR1 and CDR2 from the germline V gene are SGDLS and YYNGEE. The CDR3 has 14 amino acids. The V segment lost 4 bases and the J segment 10 bases; nucleotides outside the gene matches: 6. Written as DNA, the CDR3 is TGTGCCAGCAGCCTCCGACAGGGGGACTCACCCCTCCACTTT. This gives the protein CASSLRQGDSPLHF. Full variable domain (remainder filled in from reference TRBV9 and TRBJ1-6): DSGVTQTPKHLITATGQRVTLRCSPRSGDLSVYWYQQSLDQGLQFLIQYYNGEERAKGNILERFSAQQFPDLHSELNLSSLELGDSALYFCASSLRQGDSPLHFGNGTRLTVT.

The chain recombines TRBV6-2 or TRBV6-3 with TRBJ1-2; D is perhaps TRBD1 (5 bases). This CDR3 is 16 amino acids long. With 2 bases removed from V and 7 bases from J, the gap between germline ends came to 20 bases. Per the germline V gene, CDR1 is MNHEY and CDR2 is SVGEGT. CDR3 DNA sequence: TGTGCCAGCAGTTACCCCGAGGAGTCGGGGGGATTTGGCTACACCTTC. Encoded protein: CASSYPEESGGFGYTF.

The rearrangement joins TRBV5-1 to TRBJ1-3; unclear D gene. Trimming pared 2 bases from V and 0 bases from J, leaving 6 bases between. The CDR3 has 14 amino acids. Germline CDR1 and CDR2: SGHRS and YFSETQ. The CDR3 DNA follows: TGCGCCAGCAGCTTTGCGGGCTCTGGAAACACCATATATTTT. This sequence encodes CASSFAGSGNTIYF.

This clone has only one observation. CDR3 in DNA: TGTGCCAGCAGCCATCGAGCGGGGGGTTACTACGAGCAGTACTTC. It yields the protein CASSHRAGGYYEQYF. The V call is TRBV14, the J call TRBJ2-7; 9 bases agree with TRBD2. The CDR3 has 15 residues. Trimming cost V 3 bases and J 3 bases; bases outside gene matches: 6. The V gene's germline CDR1 is SGHDN and CDR2 FVKESK.